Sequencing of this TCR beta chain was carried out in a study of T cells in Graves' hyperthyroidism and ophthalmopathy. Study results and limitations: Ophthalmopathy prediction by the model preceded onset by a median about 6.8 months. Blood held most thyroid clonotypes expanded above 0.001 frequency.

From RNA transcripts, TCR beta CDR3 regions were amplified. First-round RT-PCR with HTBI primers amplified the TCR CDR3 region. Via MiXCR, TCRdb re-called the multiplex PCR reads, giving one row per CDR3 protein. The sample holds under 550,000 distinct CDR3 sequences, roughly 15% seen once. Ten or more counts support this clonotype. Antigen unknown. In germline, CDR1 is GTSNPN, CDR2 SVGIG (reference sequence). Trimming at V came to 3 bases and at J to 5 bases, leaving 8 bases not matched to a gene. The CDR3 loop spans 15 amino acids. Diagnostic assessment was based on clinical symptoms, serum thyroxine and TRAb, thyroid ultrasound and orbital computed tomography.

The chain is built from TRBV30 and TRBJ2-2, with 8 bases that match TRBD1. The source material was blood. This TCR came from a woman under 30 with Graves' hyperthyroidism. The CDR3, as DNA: TGTGCCTGGAGGGTCAGGACAGGGTCTACCGGGGAGCTGTTTTTT. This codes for CAWRVRTGSTGELFF. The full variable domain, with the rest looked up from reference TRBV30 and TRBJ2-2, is SQTIHQWPATLVQPVGSPLSLECTVEGTSNPNLYWYRQAAGRGLQLLFYSVGIGQISSEVPQNLSASRPQDRQFILSSKKLLLSDSGFYLCAWRVRTGSTGELFFGEGSRLTVL.